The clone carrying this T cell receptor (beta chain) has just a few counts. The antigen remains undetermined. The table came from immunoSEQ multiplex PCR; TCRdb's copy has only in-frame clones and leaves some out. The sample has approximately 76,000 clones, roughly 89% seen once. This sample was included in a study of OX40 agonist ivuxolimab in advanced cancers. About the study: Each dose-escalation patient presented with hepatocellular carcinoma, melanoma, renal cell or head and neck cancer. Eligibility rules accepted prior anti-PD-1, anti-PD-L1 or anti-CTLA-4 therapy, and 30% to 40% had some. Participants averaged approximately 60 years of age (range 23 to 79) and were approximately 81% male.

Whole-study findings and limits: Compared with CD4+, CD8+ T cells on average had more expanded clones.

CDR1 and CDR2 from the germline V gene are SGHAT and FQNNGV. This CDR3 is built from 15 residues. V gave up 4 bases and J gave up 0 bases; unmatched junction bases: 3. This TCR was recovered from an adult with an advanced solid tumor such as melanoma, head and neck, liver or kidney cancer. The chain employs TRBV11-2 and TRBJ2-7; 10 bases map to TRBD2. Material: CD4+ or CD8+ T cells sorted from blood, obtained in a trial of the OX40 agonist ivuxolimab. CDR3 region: CASSSPSGSSYEQYF. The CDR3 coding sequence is TGTGCCAGCAGCTCGCCTAGCGGGAGCTCCTACGAGCAGTACTTC.